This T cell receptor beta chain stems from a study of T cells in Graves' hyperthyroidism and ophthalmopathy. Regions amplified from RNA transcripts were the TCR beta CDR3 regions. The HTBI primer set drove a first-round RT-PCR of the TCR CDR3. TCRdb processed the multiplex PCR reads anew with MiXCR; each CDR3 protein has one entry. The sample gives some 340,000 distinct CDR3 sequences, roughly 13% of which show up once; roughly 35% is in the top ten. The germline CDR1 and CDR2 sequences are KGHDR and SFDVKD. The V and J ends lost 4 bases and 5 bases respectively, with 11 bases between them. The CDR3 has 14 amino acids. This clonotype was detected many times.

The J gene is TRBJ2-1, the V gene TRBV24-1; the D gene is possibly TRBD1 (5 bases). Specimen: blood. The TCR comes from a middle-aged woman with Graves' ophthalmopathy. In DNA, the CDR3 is TGTGCCACCAGTGAACTGCTCAGGGACAATGAGCAGTTCTTC. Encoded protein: CATSELLRDNEQFF.